This T cell receptor (beta chain) was observed in a study of cytomegalovirus exposure and HLA in healthy donors. Study outcomes and limitations: Later on, an analysis found that several of the most significant clusters appeared to be linked to common viral pathogens, which included parvovirus B19. V- and J-gene trimming in TCR beta was tied to a missense DCLRE1C variant by an analysis performed later.

On this clone itself: The antigen remains undetermined.

Looked up from germline, CDR1 is SNHLY and CDR2 is FYNNEI. The CDR3 covers 13 residues. The V end was cut by 4 bases, the J end by 1 base, with 7 bases between. The primer mix had 60 Vbeta and 13 Jbeta primers. Produced via immunoSEQ multiplex PCR; TCRdb's table is partial and in-frame only. The table for this sample gives around 37,000 clones. This clonotype originated in a human donor in good health. Sequencing was performed on PBMCs. The chain uses TRBV2 and TRBJ1-1; weak D call: TRBD1 (5 bases). CDR3 bases: TGTGCCAGCAGTGGGACAACGAACACTGAAGCTTTCTTT. Translation: CASSGTTNTEAFF.